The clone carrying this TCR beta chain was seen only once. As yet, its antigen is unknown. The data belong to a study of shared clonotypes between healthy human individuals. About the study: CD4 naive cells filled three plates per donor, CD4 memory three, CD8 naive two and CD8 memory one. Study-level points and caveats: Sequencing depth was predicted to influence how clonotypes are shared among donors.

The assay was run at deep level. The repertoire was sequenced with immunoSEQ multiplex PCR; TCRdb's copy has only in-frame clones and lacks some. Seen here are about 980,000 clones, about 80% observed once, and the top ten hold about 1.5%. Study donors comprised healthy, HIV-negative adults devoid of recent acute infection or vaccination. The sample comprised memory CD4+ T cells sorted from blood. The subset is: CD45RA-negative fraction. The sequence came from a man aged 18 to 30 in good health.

Here the CDR3 reads CASSQPGRSWETQYF. Here the CDR3 DNA reads TGCGCCAGCAGCCAACCAGGGAGGAGCTGGGAGACCCAGTACTTC. V gene TRBV4-1 combines with J gene TRBJ2-5; a possible D gene is TRBD2 (6 bases). Germline CDR1 reads MGHRA; CDR2 reads YSYEKL. This CDR3 spans 15 amino acids. Trimming cost V 2 bases and J 5 bases, with 15 bases left between them.